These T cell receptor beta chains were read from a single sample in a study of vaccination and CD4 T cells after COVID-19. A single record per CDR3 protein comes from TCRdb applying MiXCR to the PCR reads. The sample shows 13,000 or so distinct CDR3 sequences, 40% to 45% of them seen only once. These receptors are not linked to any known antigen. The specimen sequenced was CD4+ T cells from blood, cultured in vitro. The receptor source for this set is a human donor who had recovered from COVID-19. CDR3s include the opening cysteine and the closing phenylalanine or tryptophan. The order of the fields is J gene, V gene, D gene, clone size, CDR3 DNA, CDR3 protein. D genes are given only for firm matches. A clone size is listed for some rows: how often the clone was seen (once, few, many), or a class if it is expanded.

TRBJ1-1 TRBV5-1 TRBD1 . TGCGCCAGCAGCTGGGGACAGGGGAACACTGAAGCTTTCTTT CASSWGQGNTEAFF
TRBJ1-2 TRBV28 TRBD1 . TGTGCCAGCAGTTCGGGGGACAGGGGCGGCTACACCTTC CASSSGDRGGYTF
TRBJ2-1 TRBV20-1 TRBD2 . TGCAGTGCTTTACACTCTAGCGGCGGCTCCTACAATGAGCAGTTCTTC CSALHSSGGSYNEQFF
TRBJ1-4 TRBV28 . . TGTGCCAGCAGTCGAGCGGGGGGCTTTTGGGAAAAACTGTTTTTT CASSRAGGFWEKLFF
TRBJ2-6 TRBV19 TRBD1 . TGTGCCAGTAGTATGGGACAGACGGCCAACGTCCTGACTTTC CASSMGQTANVLTF
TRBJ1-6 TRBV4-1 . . TGCGCCAGCAGCCAACTCCCGACAGCTACCTATAATTCACCCCTCCACTTT CASSQLPTATYNSPLHF
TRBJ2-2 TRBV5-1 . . TGCGCCAGCCAGCAGCGGCGGAACACCGGGGAGCTGTTTTTT CASQQRRNTGELFF
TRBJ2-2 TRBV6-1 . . TGTGCCAGCTCCAATATAGCGTGGACCACCGGGGAGCTGTTTTTT CASSNIAWTTGELFF
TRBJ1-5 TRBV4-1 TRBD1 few TGCGCCAGCAGCCAGGCCGGGACAGGGGCTCAGCCCCAGCATTTT CASSQAGTGAQPQHF
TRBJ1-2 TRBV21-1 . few TGTGCCACGGGCCGGATGTGGGGACAAAAAAAGTATGGCTACACCTTC CATGRMWGQKKYGYTF
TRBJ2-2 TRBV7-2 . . TGTGCCAGCAGACGACTCGTGAACACCGGGGAGCTGTTTTTT CASRRLVNTGELFF
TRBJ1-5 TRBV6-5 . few TGTGCCAGCAGTTACTTCGGGGATCAGCCCCAGCATTTT CASSYFGDQPQHF
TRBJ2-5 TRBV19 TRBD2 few TGTGCCAGTAGTGCTAGCGGGAGGGACCAAGAGACCCAGTACTTC CASSASGRDQETQYF
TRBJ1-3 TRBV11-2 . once TGTGCCAGCAGCTTAGGCCCGGGAAGGGCTGGAAACACCATATATTTT CASSLGPGRAGNTIYF
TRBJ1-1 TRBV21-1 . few TGTGCCATCATAGGGGGCAACACTGAAGCTTTCTTT CAIIGGNTEAFF
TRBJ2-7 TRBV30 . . TGTGCCTGGAGTAAGGGCGTCTCCTACGAGCAGTACTTC CAWSKGVSYEQYF
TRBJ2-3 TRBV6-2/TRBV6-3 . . TGTGCCGGCAAGATAGGGGGGACAGATACGCAGTATTTT CAGKIGGTDTQYF
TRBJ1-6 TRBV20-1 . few TGCAGTGCTAGAGATGGCGGTACAGGGTCGTTCGGGTCACCCCTCCACTTT CSARDGGTGSFGSPLHF
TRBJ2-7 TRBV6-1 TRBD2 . TGTGCCAGCAGTGAGTCGGGAGGGATAGGCGAGCAGTACTTC CASSESGGIGEQYF
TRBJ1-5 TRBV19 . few TGTGCCAGTAGTATCGGTAGGGAGTCGCAGCCCCAGCATTTT CASSIGRESQPQHF
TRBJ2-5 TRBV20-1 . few TGCAGTGCGGGAACAGGGTTAGAGACCCAGTACTTC CSAGTGLETQYF
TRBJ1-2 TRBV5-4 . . TGTGCCAGCAGCCCCGGGACCTATGGCTACACCTTC CASSPGTYGYTF
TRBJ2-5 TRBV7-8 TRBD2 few TGTGCCAGCAGCTTAGTAGCTAGCGGGAGGGAGACCCAGTACTTC CASSLVASGRETQYF